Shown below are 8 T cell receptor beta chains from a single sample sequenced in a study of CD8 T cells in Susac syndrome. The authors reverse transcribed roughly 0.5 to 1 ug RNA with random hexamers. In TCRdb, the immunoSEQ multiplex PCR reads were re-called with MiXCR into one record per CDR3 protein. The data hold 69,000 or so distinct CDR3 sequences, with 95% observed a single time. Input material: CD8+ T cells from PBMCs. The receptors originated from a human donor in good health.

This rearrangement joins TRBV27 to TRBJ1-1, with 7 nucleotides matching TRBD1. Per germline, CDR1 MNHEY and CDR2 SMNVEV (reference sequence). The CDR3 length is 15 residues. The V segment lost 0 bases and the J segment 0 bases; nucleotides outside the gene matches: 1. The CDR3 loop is CASSLSQGVNTEAFF. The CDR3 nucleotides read TGTGCCAGCAGTTTATCCCAGGGGGTGAACACTGAAGCTTTCTTT.

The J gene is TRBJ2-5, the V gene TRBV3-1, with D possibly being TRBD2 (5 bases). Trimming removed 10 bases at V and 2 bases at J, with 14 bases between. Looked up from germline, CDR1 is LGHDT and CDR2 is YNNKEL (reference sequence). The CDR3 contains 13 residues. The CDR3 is CATKSGLQETQYF. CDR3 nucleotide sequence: TGTGCCACAAAAAGCGGATTGCAAGAGACCCAGTACTTC.

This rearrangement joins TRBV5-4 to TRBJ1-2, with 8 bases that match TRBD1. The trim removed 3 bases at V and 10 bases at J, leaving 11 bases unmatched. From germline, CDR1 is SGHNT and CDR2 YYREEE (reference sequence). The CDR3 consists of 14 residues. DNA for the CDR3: TGTGCCAGCAGCTGGACCGGCGGGACAGGCTACTACACCTTC. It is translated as CASSWTGGTGYYTF.

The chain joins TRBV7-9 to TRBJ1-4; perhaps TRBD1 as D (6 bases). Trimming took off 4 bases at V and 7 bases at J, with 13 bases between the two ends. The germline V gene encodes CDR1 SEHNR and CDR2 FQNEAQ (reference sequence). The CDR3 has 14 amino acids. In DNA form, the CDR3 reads TGTGCCAGCAGCTCCGGGACACCCTTTGAAAAACTGTTTTTT. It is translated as CASSSGTPFEKLFF.

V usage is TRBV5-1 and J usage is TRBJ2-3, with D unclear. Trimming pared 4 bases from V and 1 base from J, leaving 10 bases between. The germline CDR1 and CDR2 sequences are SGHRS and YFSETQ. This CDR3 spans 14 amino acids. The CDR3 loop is CASSLRIRTDTQYF. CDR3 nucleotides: TGCGCCAGCAGCCTTCGGATCCGCACAGATACGCAGTATTTT.

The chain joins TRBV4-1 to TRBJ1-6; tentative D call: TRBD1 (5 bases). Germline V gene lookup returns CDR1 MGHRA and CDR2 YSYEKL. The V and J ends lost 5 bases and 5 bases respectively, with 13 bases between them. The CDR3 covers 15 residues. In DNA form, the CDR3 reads TGCGCCAGCAGCAAGGACAATGAGAATAATTCACCCCTCCACTTT. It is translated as CASSKDNENNSPLHF.

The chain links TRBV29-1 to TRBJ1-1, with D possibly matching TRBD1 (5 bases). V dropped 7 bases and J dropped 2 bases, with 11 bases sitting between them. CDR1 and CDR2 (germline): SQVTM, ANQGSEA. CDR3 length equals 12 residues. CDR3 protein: CSAPGPNTEAFF. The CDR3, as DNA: TGCAGCGCCCCGGGGCCTAACACTGAAGCTTTCTTT.

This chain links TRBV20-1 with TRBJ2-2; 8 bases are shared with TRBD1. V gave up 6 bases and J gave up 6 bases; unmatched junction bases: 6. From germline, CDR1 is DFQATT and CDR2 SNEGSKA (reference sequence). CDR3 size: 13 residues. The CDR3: CSAGQGLPGELFF. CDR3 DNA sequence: TGCAGTGCCGGACAGGGTTTGCCCGGGGAGCTGTTTTTT.